A selection of T cell receptor beta chains follows, all from one sample in a study of blood T cell repertoires in COVID-19. Clones were sequenced by immunoSEQ multiplex PCR, and TCRdb holds only the in-frame ones, with some missing. The sample has roughly 60,000 clones, approximately 75% seen once. Sequencing input: peripheral blood. The receptors were gathered from a man older than 75 with acute or convalescent COVID-19. Both conserved end residues are part of each CDR3. Fields, in order: J gene, V gene, CDR3 length, CDR3 protein.

>TRBJ2-1|TRBV5-4|16
CASSLFASGAYNEQFF
>TRBJ1-2|TRBV5-1|12
CASSVGTGGYTF
>TRBJ2-2|TRBV5-1|16
CASSLSGGTNTGELFF
>TRBJ1-2|TRBV3-1/TRBV3-2|15
CASSQVGTYGYGYTF
>TRBJ2-2|TRBV7-7|17
CASSLNGVSGETGELFF
>TRBJ2-2|TRBV14|12
CASSQESGELFF
>TRBJ2-1|TRBV5-8|15
CASSLWTGGHDEQFF
>TRBJ2-3|TRBV2|13
CASRDSSTDTQYF
>TRBJ2-2|TRBV7-9|11
CACPGVGELFF
>TRBJ1-1|TRBV6-1|14
CASSEAVPSSQAFF
>TRBJ1-1|TRBV29-1|12
CSVGEGDTEAFF
>TRBJ1-1|TRBV5-1|15
CASSALQGRRAEAFF
>TRBJ1-4|TRBV5-1|15
CASSPTVSTNEKLFF
>TRBJ2-6|TRBV7-8|16
CASSLSRRGGANVLTF
>TRBJ1-5|TRBV30|13
CAWSAGSNQPQHF
>TRBJ1-2|TRBV18|13
CASSPDSAYGYTF
>TRBJ1-5|TRBV18|16
CASSPGTGGRDQPQHF
>TRBJ2-7|TRBV2|12
CATSFLPYEQYF
>TRBJ1-4|TRBV5-5|16
CASSLERVRTNEKLFF
>TRBJ1-1|TRBV2|13
CASLGLRNTEAFF
>TRBJ2-5|TRBV10-1|13
CASSGTGGETQYF
>TRBJ1-1|TRBV29-1|13
CSVTQGSNTEAFF
>TRBJ1-1|TRBV19|15
CASSIAGLTGTEAFF
>TRBJ2-3|TRBV5-8|15
CASSPAGRSTDTQYF
>TRBJ2-4|TRBV7-2|16
CASSLADRGAKNIQYF
>TRBJ1-1|TRBV13|15
CASSPATGVNTEAFF
>TRBJ1-5|TRBV5-6|16
CASSRRTVVGNQPQHF
>TRBJ1-3|TRBV9|14
CASSVEQAGNTIYF
>TRBJ1-1|TRBV15|15
CATSRGNRVDTEAFF
>TRBJ1-6|TRBV2|15
CASSGQGSYNSPLHF
>TRBJ2-5|TRBV5-1|17
CASSDLRTSGGWETQYF
>TRBJ2-7|TRBV7-3|14
CASSLTGRVGEQYF
>TRBJ2-1|TRBV5-8|16
CASSPDRQGLYNEQFF
>TRBJ2-7|TRBV3-1/TRBV3-2|16
CASSQGIRGQGNEQYF
>TRBJ1-5|TRBV18|14
CASSPSGRNQPQHF
>TRBJ2-1|TRBV7-9|11
CASSLGGAEFF
>TRBJ2-2|TRBV7-6|15
CASRTGTVNTGELFF
>TRBJ1-2|TRBV2|13
CASRRWQEDGYTF
>TRBJ1-6|TRBV27|14
CASSSWDSNSPLHF
>TRBJ1-1|TRBV19|14
CASSTRQGMTEAFF
>TRBJ2-1|TRBV7-2|17
CASSLIGGGVSYNEQFF
>TRBJ1-2|TRBV5-1|14
CASSTRGPDYGYTF
>TRBJ1-1|TRBV7-2|14
CASSSSPGWAEAFF